This T cell receptor (beta chain) appears in the sequencing data of a study of T cell changes during pregnancy in multiple sclerosis. Trimming took off 1 base at V and 10 bases at J, with 8 bases between the two ends. The length of the CDR3 is 11 residues. Germline CDR1 SGHNT, CDR2 YYREEE (reference sequence). Sequencing was performed with immunoSEQ multiplex PCR; in TCRdb, only in-frame clones are kept and a portion is missing. The sample carries 50,000 or so clones, around 92% recorded once. The chain links TRBV5-4 to TRBJ1-1; D not resolved. The source was CD4+ T cells from peripheral blood mononuclear cells, collected after pregnancy. The source is a female donor with multiple sclerosis, enrolled in a pregnancy study. Here the CDR3 DNA reads TGTGCCAGCAGCTTGAACAGTAGAGCTTTCTTT. Its protein product is CASSLNSRAFF.